This T cell receptor (beta chain) was captured in a study of blood T cell repertoires in COVID-19. Whole-study context: Sites across the United States, Italy and Spain contributed samples from acute and convalescent COVID-19.

Original methodology: It was from reference gene primer amplification that nucleated cell counts were estimated. Sequencing used immunoSEQ multiplex PCR; TCRdb keeps in-frame clones, though not all of them. That table furnishes V, J and clone size, whereas the DNA furnished D and trimming. The profile shows 100,000 to 120,000 clones, 70% to 85% of them singletons. V gave up 4 bases and J gave up 9 bases; unmatched junction bases: 5. Germline assignment: CDR1 MDHEN and CDR2 SYDVKM. The CDR3 has 14 amino acids. This chain links TRBV28 with TRBJ1-6, with TRBD1 identical over 8 bases. The TCR comes from a woman aged 40 to 50 with acute or convalescent COVID-19. Sequencing was performed on peripheral blood. The CDR3 sequence is CASSSGQGSSPLHF. In nucleotides, the CDR3 is TGTGCCAGCAGTTCCGGACAGGGAAGTTCACCCCTCCACTTT.